This T cell receptor (beta chain) was recorded in a study of cytomegalovirus exposure and HLA in healthy donors. Study-wide context: When 398 donors were genotyped, roughly four fifths of them were found to fall in the Caucasian-associated ancestry cluster. Findings of the study overall: Cytomegalovirus-associated TCR beta chains were listed, numbering more than 150.

60 Vbeta and 13 Jbeta primers were used in PCR. Assay used: immunoSEQ multiplex PCR; TCRdb lists only in-frame clones, some missing. Of roughly 140,000 clones listed, around 83% are singletons. About this clone itself: Its antigen is not identified.

The CDR3 is 16 residues long. With 0 bases removed from V and 0 bases from J, the gap between germline ends came to 11 bases. Germline CDR1 is SGHTA and CDR2 is FQGNSA. The V and J genes are TRBV7-2 and TRBJ1-2; D remains ambiguous. The source of this sequence is a woman younger than 30 in good health and CMV-seronegative. Sequenced: PBMCs. In nucleotides, the CDR3 is TGTGCCAGCAGCTTAGCGTTGAGCTTAGCTAACTATGGCTACACCTTC. Protein product: CASSLALSLANYGYTF.